These T cell receptor beta chains were read from a single sample in a study of neurological immune-mediated disorders. TCRdb re-called the 5' RACE reads through MiXCR, storing one row per CDR3 protein. This table holds 65,000 to 90,000 distinct CDR3 sequences, 2.5% to 4% found once. Sequencing was done on a sample of PBMCs. The origin of the receptors is a woman between 50 and 59 years old with multiple sclerosis. Each CDR3 is given with its conserved first and last residue. D genes are given only for firm matches. Clone size, where shown, is once, few, many, or a class for clones that have expanded.

clone size	V gene	J gene	D gene	CDR3 protein	CDR3 DNA
few	TRBV7-2	TRBJ2-7	.	CASSLGGAFSYEQYF	TGTGCCAGCAGCTTAGGCGGGGCGTTCTCCTACGAGCAGTACTTC
many	TRBV29-1	TRBJ2-3	TRBD2	CSASGGPTDTQYF	TGCAGCGCGTCGGGGGGTCCAACAGATACGCAGTATTTT
many	TRBV5-1	TRBJ2-5	.	CASSLEQGRETQYF	TGCGCCAGCAGCTTGGAGCAGGGTAGAGAGACCCAGTACTTC
.	TRBV7-2	TRBJ1-1	.	CASSSQGRRTEAFF	TGTGCCAGCAGCTCGCAGGGGAGGAGGACTGAAGCTTTCTTT
.	TRBV7-6	TRBJ2-2	.	CANSLDAGGGGTGELFF	TGTGCCAACAGCTTAGATGCCGGAGGAGGAGGCACCGGGGAGCTGTTTTTT
many	TRBV27	TRBJ1-5	.	CASMNLGQPQHF	TGTGCCAGCATGAATCTTGGTCAGCCCCAGCATTTT
many	TRBV24-1	TRBJ2-1	.	CATSDLRGSYNEQFF	TGTGCCACCAGTGATTTGCGCGGTTCCTACAATGAGCAGTTCTTC
many	TRBV5-6	TRBJ1-3	.	CASSHPGARSGNTIYF	TGTGCCAGCAGCCACCCGGGGGCGCGCTCTGGAAACACCATATATTTT
many	TRBV12-3/TRBV12-4	TRBJ2-2	.	CASSFNSNTGELFF	TGTGCCAGCAGTTTCAACTCTAACACCGGGGAGCTGTTTTTT
many	TRBV29-1	TRBJ2-3	TRBD2	CSVGGEGTDTQYF	TGCAGCGTTGGTGGGGAGGGGACAGATACGCAGTATTTT
many	TRBV11-2	TRBJ1-1	TRBD1	CASSPGQGRSGTEAFF	TGTGCCAGCAGCCCAGGACAGGGTAGAAGTGGCACTGAAGCTTTCTTT